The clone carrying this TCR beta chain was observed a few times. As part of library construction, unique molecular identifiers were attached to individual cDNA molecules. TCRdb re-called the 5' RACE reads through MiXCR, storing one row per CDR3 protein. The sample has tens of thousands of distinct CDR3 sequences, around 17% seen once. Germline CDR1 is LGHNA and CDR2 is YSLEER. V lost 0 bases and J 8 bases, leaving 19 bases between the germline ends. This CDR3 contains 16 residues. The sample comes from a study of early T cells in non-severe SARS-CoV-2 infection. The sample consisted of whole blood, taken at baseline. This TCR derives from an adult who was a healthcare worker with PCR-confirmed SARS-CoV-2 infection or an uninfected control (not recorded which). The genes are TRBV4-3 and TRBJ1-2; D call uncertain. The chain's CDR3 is CASSQDAWGGSRGYTF. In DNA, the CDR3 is TGCGCCAGCAGCCAAGATGCTTGGGGAGGAAGTCGCGGCTACACCTTC.